This T cell receptor beta chain derives from a study of blood T cell repertoires in COVID-19. This clone was counted a single time. Germline-derived CDR1 and CDR2 are SGHDT and YYEEEE. V lost 0 bases and J 5 bases, leaving 11 bases between the germline ends. The CDR3 is 14 residues long. TCRdb keeps only in-frame clones here, not all; method: immunoSEQ multiplex PCR. Among about 240,000 clones listed, around 87% were seen once. The V call is TRBV5-6, the J call TRBJ2-5; the D gene is possibly TRBD1 (6 bases). The sequenced sample consisted of peripheral blood. This clonotype was sampled from a woman aged 70-85 years with active or convalescent COVID-19. The CDR3, as DNA: TGTGCCAGCAGCTTGGCAGGGGCAGAGGAGACCCAGTACTTC. It is translated as CASSLAGAEETQYF. Full variable domain (missing parts from reference TRBV5-6 and TRBJ2-5): DAGVTQSPTHLIKTRGQQVTLRCSPKSGHDTVSWYQQALGQGPQFIFQYYEEEERQRGNFPDRFSGHQFPNYSSELNVNALLLGDSALYLCASSLAGAEETQYFGPGTRLLVL.